Listed here is a single T cell receptor (beta chain). Its cognate antigen is unknown. The CDR3 consists of 14 residues. The germline gives CDR1 MNHEY, CDR2 SVGAGI. Unmatched junction bases numbered 5, after V lost 5 bases and J lost 5 bases. These data belong to a study of cytomegalovirus exposure and HLA in healthy donors. Study-wide points: Available immune exposure information was restricted to CMV serostatus only. In an earlier analysis, most TCR beta V segments were productive about 90% or about 30% of the time.

60 Vbeta and 13 Jbeta primers were used in PCR. TCRdb's table, derived via immunoSEQ multiplex PCR, lists solely in-frame clones and lacks some. The table includes over 100,000 clones, over 60% detected once. The sequenced material came from PBMCs. This TCR was recovered from a man aged 25 to 40 in good health and CMV-seropositive. The chain employs TRBV6-5 and TRBJ2-2, with 7 bases lining up with TRBD1. The CDR3 loop is CASSRQGVTGELFF. The CDR3 region has the DNA TGTGCCAGCAGTCGACAGGGTGTAACCGGGGAGCTGTTTTTT.